The source of this T cell receptor beta chain is a study of blood T cell repertoires in COVID-19. Across the study: Donors in the United States, Italy and Spain gave samples during acute or convalescent COVID-19. Sources were T cells, B-cell-depleted T cells, or PBMCs; the material itself was cDNA or gDNA.

As originally analysed: The assay estimated nucleated cells by amplifying reference gene primers. The assay was immunoSEQ multiplex PCR, and TCRdb's table has in-frame clones only and misses some. Clone size and V and J calls were adopted from that table, with D and trimming inferred from the DNA. Found here are roughly 35,000 clones, approximately 89% of them singletons; the top ten hold 35% to 50%. Trimming pared 4 bases from V and 4 bases from J, leaving 14 bases between. In germline, CDR1 is SGHRS, CDR2 YFSETQ. This CDR3 comprises 15 residues. The receptor was isolated from a human donor in a cohort sampled during active COVID-19. Sequenced material: peripheral blood. The rearrangement links TRBV5-1 to TRBJ1-4, with D possibly matching TRBD1 (6 bases). The CDR3 DNA sequence: TGCGCCAGCAGCCTTATGACAGGCAATAATGAAAAACTGTTTTTT. Its translation: CASSLMTGNNEKLFF.